These 6 T cell receptor beta chains share one sample of origin, sequenced in a study of shared clonotypes between healthy human individuals. TCRdb's table, derived via immunoSEQ multiplex PCR, lists solely in-frame clones and lacks some. Of about 530,000 clones in the sample, 90% to 97% were seen once. The material sequenced was naive CD4+ T cells sorted from blood. As to subset: CD45RA+ positively selected. The receptors were sampled from a woman under 40 in good health.

The chain recombines TRBV7-9 with TRBJ2-7; 7 positions agree with TRBD1. The CDR3 runs to 13 residues. The germline CDR1 and CDR2 sequences are SEHNR and FQNEAQ (reference sequence). Trimming removed 5 bases from V and 7 bases from J; junction bases left unmatched: 8. The CDR3 here is CASSGQVLREQYF. The CDR3 nucleotides read TGTGCCAGCAGCGGACAGGTCCTAAGAGAGCAGTACTTC.

V gene TRBV6-1 combines with J gene TRBJ2-1; D unclear. The length of the CDR3 is 13 residues. Trimming left V 10 bases short and J 4 bases short, with 14 bases between. CDR1 MNHNS and CDR2 SASEGT come from the germline V gene. The CDR3, as DNA: TGTGCCACCATCCCTGACCTATACAATGAGCAGTTCTTC. This translates into CATIPDLYNEQFF.

The rearrangement uses TRBV7-9 and TRBJ1-5; possibly TRBD1 for D (5 bases). V was shortened by 5 bases and J by 8 bases, with 10 bases between the two germline ends. The length of the CDR3 is 12 residues. CDR1 is SEHNR, CDR2 FQNEAQ, per germline (reference sequence). The CDR3 region has the DNA TGTGCCAGCAGCGTCGGGGGTGAGCCCCAGCATTTT. Translation gives CASSVGGEPQHF.

V gene TRBV5-6 combines with J gene TRBJ2-2; 9 bases are shared with TRBD2. The CDR3 consists of 16 residues. The germline gives CDR1 SGHDT, CDR2 YYEEEE. V was clipped by 4 bases and J by 3 bases; unmatched bases: 7. The CDR3 coding sequence is TGTGCCAGCAGCGCCGTCCTAGCGGGGTACACCGGGGAGCTGTTTTTT. Protein product: CASSAVLAGYTGELFF. The whole variable domain, filled in from reference TRBV5-6 and TRBJ2-2, reads DAGVTQSPTHLIKTRGQQVTLRCSPKSGHDTVSWYQQALGQGPQFIFQYYEEEERQRGNFPDRFSGHQFPNYSSELNVNALLLGDSALYLCASSAVLAGYTGELFFGEGSRLTVL.

The chain combines TRBV4-1 with TRBJ1-6; 9 positions match TRBD1. This CDR3 is built from 15 residues. Germline CDR1 and CDR2: MGHRA and YSYEKL. Losses at the gene ends were 4 bases for V and 11 bases for J; bases not matched to a gene: 9. The CDR3 coding sequence is TGCGCCAGCAGCCGAGAAGACAGGGGGGGACCACCCCTCCACTTT. Its protein product is CASSREDRGGPPLHF.

This sequence joins TRBV7-9 and TRBJ2-5; TRBD2 might be the D (6 bases). Gene TRBJ2-7 matches the end of the DNA better, so the J call may be wrong. The CDR3 is 14 amino acids. The germline V gene has CDR1 SEHNR and CDR2 FQNEAQ (reference sequence). CDR3 sequence (DNA): TGTGCCAGCAGCTTACCGGGACTCCACTACGAGCAGTACTTC. Translated: CASSLPGLHYEQYF.